The source of this T cell receptor beta chain is a study of healthy donors' naive CD4 and CD8 T cells. General study points: Bulk sequencing left alpha and beta chains unpaired. Homeostatic proliferation of naive T cells was not examined as a bias source. Reportedly, most V and J gene segments showed naive CD4+ versus CD8+ bias.

A linear amplification protocol produced the TCR libraries from around 500 ng of total RNA. TCRdb used MiXCR to reprocess the reads, holding one entry per CDR3 protein. The sample lists approximately 180,000 distinct CDR3 sequences, 65% to 75% seen once, with roughly 2.3% in the top ten. Notes on this clonotype: Its antigen is as yet unknown.

CD4+CD8-CD45RO-CD45RA+ cells were naive CD4+; CD8+CD4-CD45RA+CD27bright cells were naive CD8+. The germline V and J ends were trimmed by 10 bases and 3 bases, with 13 bases remaining between them. The CDR3 is made up of 13 amino acids. The rearrangement joins TRBV12-3 or TRBV12-4 to TRBJ2-1; D call uncertain. Sequencing was done on a sample of naive CD4+ and CD8+ T cells sorted from blood, pooled from several donors. This TCR was sampled from a pool of human donors in good health; the sample pools cells from several healthy donors. The CDR3: CATRPNGYNEQFF. For the CDR3, the DNA is TGTGCCACCCGACCGAACGGCTACAATGAGCAGTTCTTC.